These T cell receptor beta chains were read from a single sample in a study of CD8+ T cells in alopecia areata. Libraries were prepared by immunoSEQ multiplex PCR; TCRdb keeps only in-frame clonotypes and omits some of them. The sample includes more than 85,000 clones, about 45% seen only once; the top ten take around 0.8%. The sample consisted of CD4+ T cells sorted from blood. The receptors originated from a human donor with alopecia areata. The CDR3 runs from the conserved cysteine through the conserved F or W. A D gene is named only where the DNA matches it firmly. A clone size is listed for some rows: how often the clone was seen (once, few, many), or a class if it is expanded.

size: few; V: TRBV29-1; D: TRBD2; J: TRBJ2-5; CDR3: CSVELAGKETQYF; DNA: TGCAGCGTCGAACTAGCGGGAAAAGAGACCCAGTACTTC
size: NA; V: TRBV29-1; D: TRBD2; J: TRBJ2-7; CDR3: CSVVWREGVYEQYF; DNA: TGCAGCGTTGTATGGCGGGAGGGGGTCTACGAGCAGTACTTC
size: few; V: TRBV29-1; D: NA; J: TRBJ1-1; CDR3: CSVARAGNTEAFF; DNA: TGCAGCGTTGCTCGGGCCGGGAACACTGAAGCTTTCTTT
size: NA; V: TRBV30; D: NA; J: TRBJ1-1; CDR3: CAWTKRGSQIMNTEAFF; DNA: TGTGCCTGGACCAAACGGGGCAGTCAAATTATGAACACTGAAGCTTTCTTT
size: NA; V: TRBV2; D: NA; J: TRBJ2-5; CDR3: CASSEEGPWYF; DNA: TGTGCCAGCAGTGAAGAGGGTCCCTGGTACTTC
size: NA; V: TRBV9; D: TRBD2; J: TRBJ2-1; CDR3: CASSPSIAGVGYNEQFF; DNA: TGTGCCAGCAGCCCCTCCATAGCGGGAGTCGGCTACAATGAGCAGTTCTTC
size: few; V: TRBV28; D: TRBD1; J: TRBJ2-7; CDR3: CASSARDRPYEQYF; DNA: TGTGCCAGCAGTGCGAGGGACAGGCCATACGAGCAGTACTTC
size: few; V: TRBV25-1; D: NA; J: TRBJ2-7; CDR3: CASSGSSWEQYF; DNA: TGTGCCAGCAGTGGATCGTCTTGGGAGCAGTACTTC
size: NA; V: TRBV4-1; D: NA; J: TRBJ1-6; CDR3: CASSPGGGRRSPLHF; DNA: TGCGCCAGCAGCCCCGGAGGGGGTAGGAGGTCACCCCTCCACTTT
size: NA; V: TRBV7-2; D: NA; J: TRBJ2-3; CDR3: CASSLGSRTDTQYF; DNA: TGTGCCAGCAGCTTAGGTTCGAGAACAGATACGCAGTATTTT
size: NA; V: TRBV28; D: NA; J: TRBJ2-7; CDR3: CASSLDGYEQYF; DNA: TGTGCCAGCAGTTTAGATGGCTACGAGCAGTACTTC
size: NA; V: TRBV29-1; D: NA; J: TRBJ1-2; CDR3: CSVAQGGGYTF; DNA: TGCAGCGTCGCACAGGGCGGTGGCTACACCTTC
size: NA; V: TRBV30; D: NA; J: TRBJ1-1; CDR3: CAWSRGADTEAFF; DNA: TGTGCCTGGAGTAGAGGGGCCGACACTGAAGCTTTCTTT